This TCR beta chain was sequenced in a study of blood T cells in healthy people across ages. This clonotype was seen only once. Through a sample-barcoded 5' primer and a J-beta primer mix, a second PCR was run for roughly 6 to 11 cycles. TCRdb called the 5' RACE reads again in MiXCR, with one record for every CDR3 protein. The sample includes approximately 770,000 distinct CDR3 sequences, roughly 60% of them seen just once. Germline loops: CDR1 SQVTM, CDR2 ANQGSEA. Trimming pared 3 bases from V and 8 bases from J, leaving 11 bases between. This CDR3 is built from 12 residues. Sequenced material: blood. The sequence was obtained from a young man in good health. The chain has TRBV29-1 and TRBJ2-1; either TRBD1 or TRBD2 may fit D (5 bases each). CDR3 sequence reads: CSVDGTADEQFF. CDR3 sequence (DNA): TGCAGCGTTGACGGGACCGCAGATGAGCAGTTCTTC.